The 4 T cell receptor beta chains below were found in one sample sequenced in a study of radiation and T cells in renal cell carcinoma. Time point here: blood 2 weeks post-SBRT. The treatment is: 15 Gy SBRT to primary tumor, nephrectomy 4 weeks later. Clones were sequenced by immunoSEQ multiplex PCR, and TCRdb holds only the in-frame ones, with some missing. The table records roughly 130,000 clones, 88% of them present only once. The sample was blood, taken from a patient whose treatment included radiotherapy and nephrectomy. All receptors come from a woman aged 70-85 years with renal cell carcinoma.

The chain combines TRBV4-3 with TRBJ1-1; tentatively, D is TRBD1 (6 bases). The CDR3 has 15 residues. The V gene's germline CDR1 is LGHNA and CDR2 YSLEER. With 0 bases removed from V and 0 bases from J, the gap between germline ends came to 8 bases. CDR3 sequence (DNA): TGCGCCAGCAGCCAAGAGGGGGGCCTGAACACTGAAGCTTTCTTT. Translating it yields CASSQEGGLNTEAFF.

This chain uses TRBV4-2 with TRBJ1-3; D not certain. Germline-derived CDR1 and CDR2 are LGHNA and YNFKEQ. This CDR3 spans 16 amino acids. Trimming shortened V by 0 bases and J by 3 bases, and 12 bases separated the two germline ends. CDR3: CASSQDARAGGNTIYF. For the CDR3, the DNA is TGTGCCAGCAGCCAAGATGCCCGTGCGGGTGGAAACACCATATATTTT.

The chain employs TRBV6-1 and TRBJ2-3; D remains unclear. CDR3 length: 12 amino acids. Trimming pared 3 bases from V and 2 bases from J, leaving 3 bases between. Per the germline V gene, CDR1 is MNHNS and CDR2 is SASEGT. The CDR3, as DNA: TGTGCCAGCAGTGATTACACAGATACGCAGTATTTT. The encoded protein is CASSDYTDTQYF.

This chain joins TRBV19 and TRBJ2-1; D perhaps matches TRBD2 (7 bases). The CDR3 length is 15 residues. The V end was cut by 4 bases, the J end by 2 bases, with 12 bases between. Germline V gene data show CDR1 as LNHDA and CDR2 as SQIVND (reference sequence). The CDR3 DNA follows: TGTGCCAGTAGTAAGGGGGGGTTGACCTACAATGAGCAGTTCTTC. It encodes CASSKGGLTYNEQFF.